The clone carrying this TCR beta chain turned up a few times. This entry is derived from a study of technical replicates of blood from several donors. The CDR3 loop spans 16 amino acids. Trimming cost V 2 bases and J 10 bases; bases outside gene matches: 11. Germline loops: CDR1 SNHLY, CDR2 FYNNEI. TCRdb's copy holds only in-frame clones and misses some; the assay was immunoSEQ multiplex PCR. The repertoire has 70,000 or so clones, approximately 90% of them found once; the top ten carry about 0.4%. Sequencing used T cells isolated from PBMCs. This sequence was found in a human donor in good health. The chain joins TRBV2 to TRBJ2-1, with 10 bases identical to TRBD2. The DNA for the CDR3 is TGTGCCAGCAGTGAAAGGGTAGCGGGAGGCCGGCGCGAGCAGTTCTTC. This sequence encodes CASSERVAGGRREQFF. Variable domain in full (rest from reference TRBV2 and TRBJ2-1): EPEVTQTPSHQVTQMGQEVILRCVPISNHLYFYWYRQILGQKVEFLVSFYNNEISEKSEIFDDQFSVERPDGSNFTLKIRSTKLEDSAMYFCASSERVAGGRREQFFGPGTRLTVL.